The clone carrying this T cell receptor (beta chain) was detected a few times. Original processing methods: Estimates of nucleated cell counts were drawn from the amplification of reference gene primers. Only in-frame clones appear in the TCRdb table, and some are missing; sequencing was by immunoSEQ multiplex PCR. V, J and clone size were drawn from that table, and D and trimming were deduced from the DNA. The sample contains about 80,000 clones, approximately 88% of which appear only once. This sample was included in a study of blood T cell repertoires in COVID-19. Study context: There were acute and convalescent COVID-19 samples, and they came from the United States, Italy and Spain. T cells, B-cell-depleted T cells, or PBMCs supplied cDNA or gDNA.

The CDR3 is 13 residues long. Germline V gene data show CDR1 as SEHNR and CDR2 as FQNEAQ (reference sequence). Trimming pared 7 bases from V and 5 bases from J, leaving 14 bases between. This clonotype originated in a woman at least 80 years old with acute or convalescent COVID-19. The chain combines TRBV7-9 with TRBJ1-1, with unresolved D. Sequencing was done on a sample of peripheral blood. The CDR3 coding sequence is TGTGCCAGCACCATATCGGGTATGACTGAAGCTTTCTTT. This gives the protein CASTISGMTEAFF.